The clone carrying this TCR beta chain was counted a single time. Its antigen remains unidentified. The germline V gene has CDR1 MNHEY and CDR2 SVGEGT. The CDR3 runs to 16 residues. With V trimmed by 6 bases and J by 3 bases, 10 bases remained unmatched. This sample stems from a study of vaccination and CD4 T cells after COVID-19. About the study: A median of around 70 days (range 14 to 241) separated dose two from the taking of post-vaccine samples.

Sequence data for DNA of cultured CD4+ T cells were generated by the Oncomine TCR Beta short-read assay. TCRdb itself ran the PCR reads through MiXCR, one entry per CDR3 protein. Of roughly 9,900 distinct CDR3 sequences in the sample, roughly 36% are singletons; the top ten hold roughly 35%. The treatment: roughly 10-day PBMC culture with coronavirus spike peptide pools or control peptides (ViraFEST assay). An unexposed donor provided the CD4+ T cells, which were collected before the COVID-19 pandemic (2011-2018). Findings and caveats of the study: Going from about 20 to 38, median SARS-CoV-2-reactive clonotypes did not rise significantly. Within the convalescent patients, a median approximately 87% of the SARS-CoV-2-reactive clones were ones that appeared only post-vaccination.

The chain employs TRBV6-2 or TRBV6-3 and TRBJ1-5; 8 bases line up with TRBD1. Sequencing was done on a sample of CD4+ T cells from blood, cultured in vitro. The TCR comes from a human donor in good health. The CDR3 here is CASSPGTGSFNQPQHF. The CDR3 bases are TGTGCCAGCAGCCCTGGGACAGGAAGTTTCAATCAGCCCCAGCATTTT.